These T cell receptor beta chains were read from a single sample in a study of blood T cell repertoires in COVID-19. The data were produced by immunoSEQ multiplex PCR, yet TCRdb's version contains in-frame clones alone and is incomplete. Of about 180,000 clones in the sample, approximately 85% were seen once. Sample: peripheral blood. Receptor source: a woman older than 75 with acute or convalescent COVID-19. Each CDR3 is given with its conserved first and last residue. The D gene is left open where the match is weak. The size field is filled for only some rows; it gives once, few, many or a size class.

NA,TRBV19,TRBJ2-1,NA,CASRIGTAYNEQFF,TGTGCCAGTAGGATCGGGACTGCTTACAATGAGCAGTTCTTC
NA,TRBV7-6,TRBJ1-1,NA,CASSLAIGDNTEAFF,TGTGCCAGCAGCTTAGCTATCGGGGATAACACTGAAGCTTTCTTT
NA,TRBV1,TRBJ2-3,NA,CTSSPEQDKTQYF,TGCACCAGCAGCCCGGAACAGGACAAGACGCAGTATTTT
NA,TRBV7-2,TRBJ1-5,NA,CASSLELGGRQPQHF,TGTGCCAGCAGCCTGGAGCTTGGTGGGAGGCAGCCCCAGCATTTT
NA,TRBV6-5,TRBJ1-5,NA,CAIQAAFYSNQPQHF,TGTGCCATTCAAGCGGCATTTTATAGCAATCAGCCCCAGCATTTT
NA,TRBV6-5,TRBJ1-1,NA,CASSWGSMNTEAFF,TGTGCCAGCAGTTGGGGCTCCATGAACACTGAAGCTTTCTTT
NA,TRBV19,TRBJ1-6,NA,CASRVGSSYNSPLHF,TGTGCCAGTAGGGTCGGGAGCTCCTATAATTCACCCCTCCACTTT
NA,TRBV9,TRBJ2-6,NA,CASSVDTGANVLTF,TGTGCCAGCAGCGTAGACACTGGGGCCAACGTCCTGACTTTC
once,TRBV5-4,TRBJ2-5,TRBD2,CASSLGGTIKETQYF,TGTGCCAGCAGCCTGGGGGGGACTATTAAGGAGACCCAGTACTTC
NA,TRBV15,TRBJ2-7,NA,CATSRRESSYEQYF,TGTGCCACCAGCAGACGCGAGAGCTCCTACGAGCAGTACTTC
NA,TRBV7-8,TRBJ1-1,NA,CASSAQSEAFF,TGTGCCAGCAGCGCACAGAGTGAAGCTTTCTTT
NA,TRBV19,TRBJ2-3,NA,CASSIREDLNTQYF,TGTGCCAGTAGTATAAGGGAGGACTTAAATACGCAGTATTTT
NA,TRBV7-2,TRBJ2-7,TRBD2,CASSLGGGSQYEQYF,TGTGCCAGCAGCTTAGGGGGCGGGAGCCAATACGAGCAGTACTTC
NA,TRBV9,TRBJ2-3,NA,CASSVEGSTDTQYF,TGTGCCAGCAGCGTAGAGGGGTCGACAGATACGCAGTATTTT
NA,TRBV2,TRBJ1-1,TRBD1,CASRATPQGAAEAFF,TGTGCCAGCAGAGCCACCCCACAGGGGGCAGCTGAAGCTTTCTTT
NA,TRBV19,TRBJ1-5,TRBD1,CASSTPGGTAQHF,TGTGCCAGTAGTACCCCAGGGGGTACAGCCCAGCATTTT
NA,TRBV4-1,TRBJ2-4,TRBD2,CASSLVAGVQNIQYF,TGCGCCAGCAGCCTGGTAGCGGGGGTGCAAAACATTCAGTACTTC
few,TRBV5-4,TRBJ2-1,TRBD2,CASSRTSGGASYNEQFF,TGTGCCAGCAGTCGGACTAGCGGGGGGGCTTCCTACAATGAGCAGTTCTTC
NA,TRBV4-1,TRBJ1-2,TRBD1,CASSQAQKRQGLGGYTF,TGCGCCAGCAGCCAAGCCCAAAAAAGACAGGGGTTAGGGGGCTACACCTTC
NA,TRBV4-1,TRBJ2-2,NA,CASSQEVRITGELFF,TGCGCCAGCAGCCAAGAAGTCAGGATAACCGGGGAGCTGTTTTTT
NA,TRBV6-5,TRBJ1-2,TRBD1,CASSPDRDYGYTF,TGTGCCAGCAGTCCGGACAGGGATTATGGCTACACCTTC
NA,TRBV27,TRBJ1-2,NA,CASSLDSLYGYTF,TGTGCCAGCAGTTTAGACAGCCTCTATGGCTACACCTTC
NA,TRBV3-1/TRBV3-2,TRBJ1-2,NA,CASSFRDGYTF,TGTGCCAGCAGCTTCAGGGATGGCTACACCTTC
NA,TRBV7-3,TRBJ2-7,NA,CASSQSGPYEQYF,TGTGCCAGCAGCCAAAGCGGACCCTACGAGCAGTACTTC
NA,TRBV19,TRBJ1-2,NA,CASSIGGGDYGYTF,TGTGCCAGTAGTATCGGGGGTGGGGACTATGGCTACACCTTC
NA,TRBV5-1,TRBJ1-3,TRBD1,CASSLGQGYTIYF,TGCGCCAGCAGCTTGGGACAGGGGTACACCATATATTTT
NA,TRBV7-8,TRBJ2-1,NA,CASSLSPGRLHNEQFF,TGTGCCAGCAGCTTAAGTCCGGGTCGCCTTCACAATGAGCAGTTCTTC
NA,TRBV5-1,TRBJ1-4,NA,CASSLGGSNEKLFF,TGCGCCAGCAGCTTGGGCGGGTCCAATGAAAAACTGTTTTTT
NA,TRBV6-5,TRBJ1-1,TRBD1,CASSRQGRTEAFF,TGTGCCAGCAGCCGACAGGGAAGAACTGAAGCTTTCTTT
NA,TRBV11-2,TRBJ2-5,TRBD1,CASSSNRGNVETQYF,TGTGCCAGCAGCTCCAACAGGGGGAACGTAGAGACCCAGTACTTC
NA,TRBV6-4,TRBJ2-5,TRBD2,CAPLGGRGPVWQETQYF,TGTGCTCCGCTAGGCGGGAGAGGGCCTGTGTGGCAAGAGACCCAGTACTTC
once,TRBV5-6,TRBJ1-1,TRBD1,CASSHRGVGTEAFF,TGTGCCAGCAGCCACAGGGGGGTAGGGACTGAAGCTTTCTTT
NA,TRBV9,TRBJ2-3,TRBD2,CASSVVGGLVPDTQYF,TGTGCCAGCAGCGTAGTAGGGGGACTAGTTCCAGATACGCAGTATTTT
once,TRBV12-5,TRBJ2-2,NA,CASGLVSPGPGELFF,TGTGCTAGTGGTTTGGTATCGCCAGGGCCCGGGGAGCTGTTTTTT
NA,TRBV10-2,TRBJ1-5,NA,CASSENGFQQPQHF,TGCGCCAGCAGTGAAAATGGTTTCCAGCAGCCCCAGCATTTT
NA,TRBV5-4,TRBJ2-5,NA,CASSPPSRQETQYF,TGTGCCAGCAGCCCCCCTAGCCGTCAAGAGACCCAGTACTTC
few,TRBV2,TRBJ2-1,TRBD2,CASSVGLAGAGSEQFF,TGTGCCAGCAGTGTGGGCTTAGCGGGGGCCGGGAGTGAGCAGTTCTTC
NA,TRBV6-1,TRBJ2-1,TRBD1,CASSEARDRLYNEQFF,TGTGCCAGCAGTGAAGCTCGGGACAGACTCTACAATGAGCAGTTCTTC
NA,TRBV9,TRBJ1-4,TRBD1,CASSGGTGVEKLFF,TGTGCCAGCAGCGGAGGGACAGGGGTAGAAAAACTGTTTTTT
NA,TRBV11-2,TRBJ2-3,NA,CASSPRTVDTQYF,TGTGCCAGCAGCCCTAGGACAGTGGATACGCAGTATTTT
NA,TRBV9,TRBJ2-2,TRBD2,CASSPSSGGVPGELFF,TGTGCCAGCAGCCCGTCAAGCGGGGGGGTACCCGGGGAGCTGTTTTTT
NA,TRBV7-9,TRBJ2-2,NA,CASSPLGPMGGTGELFF,TGTGCCAGCAGCCCGCTGGGACCGATGGGGGGTACCGGGGAGCTGTTTTTT
NA,TRBV15,TRBJ1-2,NA,CATSPRTATPYGYTF,TGTGCCACCAGCCCTAGGACAGCAACCCCCTATGGCTACACCTTC
few,TRBV7-8,TRBJ2-1,TRBD2,CASSFPGGTSGLDEQFF,TGTGCCAGCAGCTTTCCGGGCGGGACTAGCGGGCTAGATGAGCAGTTCTTC
NA,TRBV19,TRBJ2-1,TRBD2,CASGPGGRANEQFF,TGTGCCAGTGGACCTGGCGGGAGGGCCAATGAGCAGTTCTTC
NA,TRBV19,TRBJ1-2,TRBD1,CAIRGEKHGYTF,TGTGCCATCAGGGGGGAGAAGCATGGCTACACCTTC
NA,TRBV6-4,TRBJ2-2,NA,CASSEEEGYGELFF,TGTGCCAGCAGTGAAGAGGAGGGTTACGGGGAGCTGTTTTTT
NA,TRBV18,TRBJ1-2,NA,CASSPPVGRDGYTF,TGTGCCAGCTCACCTCCGGTTGGGCGTGATGGCTACACCTTC
NA,TRBV27,TRBJ2-7,TRBD2,CASRPFSGSGSFHVVQYF,TGTGCCAGCAGACCCTTCTCCGGTAGCGGGAGTTTTCACGTTGTGCAGTACTTC
NA,TRBV19,TRBJ1-1,TRBD1,CASSINQDRGLSGEAFF,TGTGCCAGTAGTATTAACCAGGACAGGGGGCTGAGCGGTGAAGCTTTCTTT
NA,TRBV4-1,TRBJ2-1,TRBD2,CASSLASTREGSSHEQFF,TGCGCCAGCAGCCTGGCATCTACCCGGGAGGGTAGTAGTCATGAGCAGTTCTTC
few,TRBV11-2,TRBJ2-1,NA,CASSLGIEGHEQFF,TGTGCCAGCAGCTTAGGTATAGAGGGCCATGAGCAGTTCTTC
once,TRBV2,TRBJ1-5,NA,CASTLEGLSNQPQHF,TGTGCCAGCACCCTGGAGGGACTCAGCAATCAGCCCCAGCATTTT